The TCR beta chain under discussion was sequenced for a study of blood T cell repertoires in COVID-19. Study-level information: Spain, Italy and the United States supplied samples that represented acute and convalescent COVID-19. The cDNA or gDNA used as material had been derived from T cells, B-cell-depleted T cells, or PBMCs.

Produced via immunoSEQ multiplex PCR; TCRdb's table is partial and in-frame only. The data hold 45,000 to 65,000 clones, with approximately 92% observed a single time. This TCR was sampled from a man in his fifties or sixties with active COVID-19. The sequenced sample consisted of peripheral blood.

The CDR3 loop is CASSYSGELAGDEQYF. The CDR3 DNA reads as TGTGCCAGCAGTTACTCAGGAGAACTAGCGGGAGACGAGCAGTACTTC. This chain uses TRBV6-5 with TRBJ2-7; TRBD2 matches at 11 bases. Germline lookup yields CDR1 MNHEY and CDR2 SVGAGI. The CDR3 covers 16 residues. V shed 0 bases, J shed 5 bases, and the junction held 6 bases outside the gene matches.